This TCR beta chain was documented in a study of blood T cell repertoires in COVID-19. Study context: Samples came from the United States, Italy and Spain, spanning acute and convalescent COVID-19. Sample material is recorded as cDNA or gDNA derived from T cells, B-cell-depleted T cells, or PBMCs.

Trimming pared 5 bases from V and 6 bases from J, leaving 9 bases between. Germline CDR1 reads SGHNT; CDR2 reads YYREEE (reference sequence). This CDR3 region has 13 residues. Only a few counts were recorded for this clone. Original handling: Reference gene primers were amplified, and this amplification served to estimate nucleated cell counts. Produced via immunoSEQ multiplex PCR; TCRdb's table is partial and in-frame only. V and J calls and clone size are those listed in that table; D and trimming were worked out from the DNA. The table includes under 250,000 clones, about four fifths detected once.

Source material: peripheral blood. The V and J genes are TRBV5-4 and TRBJ1-6, with D possibly matching TRBD1 (5 bases). The sequence was collected from a woman aged 40-49 years with acute or convalescent COVID-19. CDR3 nucleotide sequence: TGTGCCAGCAGGACAGAGATTAATTCACCCCTCCACTTT. Residues: CASRTEINSPLHF.